This passage covers 15 T cell receptor beta chains from one sample sequenced in a study of a mutant IDH1 vaccine in newly diagnosed glioma. Profiled with immunoSEQ multiplex PCR; TCRdb holds only in-frame clones, not every one. Of around 50,000 clones listed, less than 75% are singletons. The time point denotes: week 47, end of study. Topical imiquimod was applied with each vaccine dose, which held 300 ug of mutant IDH1 20-mer peptide. Which antigens these TCRs recognize remains unknown. Specimen: peripheral blood mononuclear cells (PBMCs), collected from a glioma patient whose treatment included an IDH1 peptide vaccine. All receptors derive from a man aged 35 to 55 with glioma. Some clones in this sample may be carry-over from other donors' samples.

This clone showed up just once. The chain has TRBV11-2 and TRBJ1-2; 7 bases map to TRBD1. With 0 bases clipped from V and 3 bases from J, the junction kept 4 bases outside the gene matches. This CDR3 is 15 amino acids long. CDR1 is SGHAT and CDR2 is FQNNGV in the germline V gene. CDR3 sequence reads: CASSLDYGTDYGYTF. CDR3 bases: TGTGCCAGCAGCTTAGATTATGGGACAGACTATGGCTACACCTTC.

The chain's CDR3 is CASSLDGNQPQHF. DNA of the CDR3: TGTGCCAGCAGCTTAGACGGCAATCAGCCCCAGCATTTT. This chain joins TRBV7-2 and TRBJ1-5; D unclear. Trimming pared 1 base from V and 2 bases from J, leaving 3 bases between. Per germline, CDR1 SGHTA and CDR2 FQGNSA. The CDR3 contains 13 residues.

The sample holds one count of this clone. The rearrangement joins TRBV5-1 to TRBJ2-5; 11 bases are a match to TRBD1. The CDR3 length is 15 residues. After removal of 4 bases from V and 1 base from J, the junction contained 3 bases not matched to a gene. Per the germline V gene, CDR1 is SGHRS and CDR2 is YFSETQ. CDR3 amino acids: CASSRGTGGQETQYF. CDR3 DNA: TGCGCCAGCAGCCGCGGGACAGGGGGCCAAGAGACCCAGTACTTC.

The rearrangement uses TRBV5-1 and TRBJ2-3; the D is unclear. Germline loops: CDR1 SGHRS, CDR2 YFSETQ. V lost 4 bases, J lost 0 bases, and 9 bases lay in between. The length of the CDR3 is 14 residues. CDR3 coding DNA: TGCGCCAGCAGCCTGGAACATAGCACAGATACGCAGTATTTT. Its protein is CASSLEHSTDTQYF.

This chain links TRBV2 with TRBJ1-5; TRBD1 might be the D (6 bases). The CDR3 is 15 residues long. With 6 bases removed from V and 1 base from J, the gap between germline ends came to 13 bases. Germline V gives CDR1 SNHLY, CDR2 FYNNEI. This chain's CDR3 is CASRQGGVSNQPQHF. DNA for the CDR3: TGTGCCAGCAGACAGGGAGGGGTAAGCAATCAGCCCCAGCATTTT. Looking up the rest from reference TRBV2 and TRBJ1-5 gives the full variable domain: EPEVTQTPSHQVTQMGQEVILRCVPISNHLYFYWYRQILGQKVEFLVSFYNNEISEKSEIFDDQFSVERPDGSNFTLKIRSTKLEDSAMYFCASRQGGVSNQPQHFGDGTRLSIL.

The V and J genes are TRBV5-1 and TRBJ2-5; D remains ambiguous. Germline assignment: CDR1 SGHRS and CDR2 YFSETQ. Trimming left V 0 bases short and J 4 bases short, with 13 bases between. This CDR3 comprises 15 residues. The CDR3 DNA reads as TGCGCCAGCAGCTTGGGTGGCCCGAACAGAGAGACCCAGTACTTC. Translated, it gives CASSLGGPNRETQYF.

The V and J genes are TRBV5-6 and TRBJ2-1; tentatively, D is TRBD1 or TRBD2 (6 bases each). Per the germline V gene, CDR1 is SGHDT and CDR2 is YYEEEE. Trimming took 4 bases from V and 1 from J, leaving 15 bases between them. CDR3 size: 16 residues. The CDR3 reads CASSGGDTLSYNEQFF. In DNA, the CDR3 is TGTGCCAGCAGCGGAGGGGACACCCTATCCTACAATGAGCAGTTCTTC.

The chain links TRBV29-1 to TRBJ2-3, with a tentative D call TRBD2 (6 bases). The CDR3 sequence is 13 residues long. CDR1 SQVTM and CDR2 ANQGSEA come from the germline V gene. CDR3 in amino acids: CSGFRGTTDTQYF. The CDR3 DNA sequence: TGCAGTGGATTCCGGGGGACCACAGATACGCAGTATTTT.

The CDR3 DNA reads as TGTGCCAGTACCACAGGGTCCGGGACCAGCAATCAGCCCCAGCATTTT. Protein: CASTTGSGTSNQPQHF. The V call is TRBV19, the J call TRBJ1-5, with D possibly matching TRBD1 (6 bases). Trimming removed 7 bases at V and 1 base at J, with 17 bases between. The CDR3 is made up of 16 amino acids. Germline V gives CDR1 LNHDA, CDR2 SQIVND (reference sequence).

The DNA of the CDR3 is TGTGCCAGCAGTGACCCCGAGATGGGAGCCCTAAACACTGAAGCTTTCTTT. Translated: CASSDPEMGALNTEAFF. The V gene is TRBV6-4, the J gene TRBJ1-1; D is unresolved. Trimming took 2 bases from V and 2 from J, leaving 18 bases between them. Germline V gene data show CDR1 as MRHNA and CDR2 as SNTAGT. This CDR3 has 17 amino acids.

CDR3 nucleotides: TGTGCCAGCAGTTTACAATCCTACGAGCAGTACTTC. This encodes CASSLQSYEQYF. This chain connects TRBV7-9 to TRBJ2-7, with D unresolved. V was cut by 6 bases and J by 1 base, with 7 bases left in between. CDR1 and CDR2 (germline): SEHNR, FQNEAQ (reference sequence). The CDR3 length is 12 residues.

The chain carries TRBV4-1 and TRBJ1-2, with D tentatively TRBD1 (6 bases). Germline V CDR1 and CDR2: MGHRA, YSYEKL. Between the trimmed V and J ends, which lost 2 bases and 7 bases, there was a span of 29 bases. CDR3 length: 19 residues. CDR3 amino acids: CASSQNRLTTQGAEGGYTF. The CDR3, as DNA: TGCGCCAGCAGCCAAAACCGCTTGACAACACAGGGCGCGGAGGGTGGCTACACCTTC.

This chain uses TRBV10-3 with TRBJ2-6; perhaps TRBD1 as D (5 bases). V was pared by 2 bases and J by 1 base, with 9 bases between. Germline values: CDR1 ENHRY, CDR2 SYGVKD. The CDR3 is 16 residues long. The CDR3 here is CAISEGRDSGANVLTF. The CDR3 coding sequence is TGTGCCATCAGTGAGGGCAGGGATTCTGGGGCCAACGTCCTGACTTTC.

This clone was observed a handful of times. This sample also contains other DNA sequences that code for the same CDR3. The CDR3 protein is CASSDRASYNEQFF. Written as DNA, the CDR3 is TGCGCCAGCAGCGACAGGGCTTCCTACAATGAGCAGTTCTTC. The gene calls are TRBV4-1 and TRBJ2-1; the match to TRBD1 covers 7 bases. Trimming cost V 5 bases and J 1 base; bases outside gene matches: 2. CDR1 and CDR2 (germline): MGHRA, YSYEKL. CDR3 length equals 14 residues.

The chain combines TRBV5-8 with TRBJ2-7; weak D call: TRBD1 (5 bases). Trimming shortened V by 4 bases and J by 4 bases, and 15 bases separated the two germline ends. Germline CDR1 is SGHTS and CDR2 is YDEGEE. CDR3 size: 14 residues. The CDR3 region has the DNA TGTGCCAGCAGCCCCGGAGTGGACACATACGAGCAGTACTTC. Translating gives CASSPGVDTYEQYF.